This T cell receptor beta chain originates from a study of Ad26.COV2.S vaccination and SARS-CoV-2 variants. Study-wide background: The trial was COV1001 and the donor's arm was Ad26.COV2.S.

Noted treatment: 19 received Ad26.COV2.S at low or high dose, single or two shots; about five received placebo; per-sample allocation not given. At day 63 after the first vaccine or placebo injection, samples were drawn. The individual, an adult aged 18-55 years, was a donor in Boston. Study observations and caveats: Estimates derived from TCR breadth and depth analyses may have underestimated total T cell responses. Non-spike TCR breadth showed similarity between vaccine and placebo recipients.

Remarks on this clone: Its antigen is currently unknown.

Data came from immunoSEQ multiplex PCR; TCRdb stores just in-frame clones and leaves some out. Counted here are under 500,000 clones, 92% occurring once; the ten biggest clones make up approximately 1.7%. This CDR3 is 15 amino acids long. The V and J ends lost 2 bases and 5 bases respectively, with 12 bases between them. CDR1 and CDR2 (germline): WSHSY, SAAADI. The J gene is TRBJ1-4, the V gene TRBV10-2; D is ambiguous. The sample here was peripheral blood, taken in a trial of Ad26.COV2.S vaccine versus placebo. The receptor was isolated from a person aged 18-60 years who received the Ad26.COV2.S COVID-19 vaccine or a placebo. This CDR3 reads CASSEGSLGNEKLFF. The CDR3 coding sequence is TGCGCCAGCAGTGAGGGCAGCTTGGGAAATGAAAAACTGTTTTTT.